A single T cell receptor (beta chain) is shown here with its context. The sample originates from a study of blood T cell repertoires in COVID-19. Across the whole study: The samples span acute and convalescent COVID-19 from the United States, Italy and Spain.

This table comes from immunoSEQ multiplex PCR, and its TCRdb copy is limited to in-frame clones, with some not included. The sample shows approximately 30,000 clones, about 89% of them seen only once. The receptor was derived from a human donor in a cohort sampled during active COVID-19. The sequenced sample was peripheral blood.

The CDR3 sequence is CASKIQGNTEAFF. DNA of the CDR3: TGTGCCAGCAAGATTCAGGGAAACACTGAAGCTTTCTTT. The rearrangement uses TRBV2 and TRBJ1-1; perhaps TRBD1 as D (5 bases). The CDR3 is made up of 13 amino acids. Looked up from germline, CDR1 is SNHLY and CDR2 is FYNNEI. V was pared by 7 bases and J by 2 bases, with 11 bases between.